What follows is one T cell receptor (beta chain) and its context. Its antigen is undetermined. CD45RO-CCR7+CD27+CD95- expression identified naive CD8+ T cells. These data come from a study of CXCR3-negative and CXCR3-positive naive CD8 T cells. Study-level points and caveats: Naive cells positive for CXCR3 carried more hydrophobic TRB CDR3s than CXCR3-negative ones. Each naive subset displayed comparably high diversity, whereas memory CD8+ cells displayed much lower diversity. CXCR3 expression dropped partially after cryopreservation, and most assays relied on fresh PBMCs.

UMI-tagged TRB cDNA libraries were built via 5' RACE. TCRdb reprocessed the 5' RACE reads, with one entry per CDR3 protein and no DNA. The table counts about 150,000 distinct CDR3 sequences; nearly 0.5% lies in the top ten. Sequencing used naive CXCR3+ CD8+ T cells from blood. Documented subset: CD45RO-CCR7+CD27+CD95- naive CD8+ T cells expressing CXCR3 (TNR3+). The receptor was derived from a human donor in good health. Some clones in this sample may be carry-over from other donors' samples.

This CDR3 reads CASSVGAGNTIYF. The V gene is TRBV6-5, the J gene TRBJ1-3; the D call of TRBD1 rests on TCRdb alone, since no DNA is present to check it. The CDR3 consists of 13 residues. Germline loops: CDR1 MNHEY, CDR2 SVGAGI.